This paragraph covers one T cell receptor (beta chain) sequence. This sample stems from a study of shared clonotypes between healthy human individuals. Deep-level running was used for the assay. Produced via immunoSEQ multiplex PCR; TCRdb's table is partial and in-frame only. The sample consists of some 1.4 million clones, around 97% of them appearing once. The germline CDR1 and CDR2 sequences are LGHNA and YSLEER. There are 15 residues in the CDR3. The genes are TRBV4-3 and TRBJ2-5; the D gene could be TRBD1 or TRBD2 (7 bases each). TRBJ2-7 explains the end of the DNA better; the J call may be wrong. Sequencing was performed on naive CD4+ T cells sorted from blood. Regarding subset: CD45RA+ positively selected. The clonotype was recovered from a man younger than 40 in good health. CDR3: CASSLRAGQIYEQYF. The CDR3 DNA is TGCGCCAGCAGCCTGAGAGCGGGACAGATCTACGAGCAGTACTTC.